The 9 T cell receptor beta chains in this list originate from one sample, sequenced in a study of memory CD4+ T cells and cytomegalovirus serostatus. Single viable CD3+CD4+CD8-CD45RO+ cells were sorted as the memory CD4+ T cells. The repertoire was sequenced with immunoSEQ multiplex PCR; TCRdb's copy has only in-frame clones and lacks some. The data hold about 52,000 clones, with over 70% observed a single time. Input material: memory CD4+ T cells from blood. All receptors come from an adult in good health and CMV-seropositive.

The chain uses TRBV18 and TRBJ2-3; D gene ambiguous. CDR1 is KGHSH, CDR2 LQKENI, per germline. V shed 4 bases and J shed 1 base, with 12 bases lying between them. The CDR3 spans 15 residues. In DNA, the CDR3 is TGTGCCAGCTCACGGGGTCGAGAGGGCACAGATACGCAGTATTTT. Translating gives CASSRGREGTDTQYF.

The gene calls are TRBV9 and TRBJ2-2; D gene ambiguous. Per germline, CDR1 SGDLS and CDR2 YYNGEE. CDR3 length: 12 residues. V was clipped by 1 base and J by 6 bases, with 4 bases between them. This CDR3 reads CASSVIPGELFF. In DNA form, the CDR3 reads TGTGCCAGCAGCGTAATACCCGGGGAGCTGTTTTTT.

The V gene is TRBV13, the J gene TRBJ2-5; 8 nucleotides agree with TRBD2. J lost 3 bases, V lost 0 bases, and 15 bases had no gene match. This CDR3 is built from 19 residues. The V gene's germline CDR1 is PRHDT and CDR2 FYEKMQ (reference sequence). The CDR3 DNA follows: TGTGCCAGCAGCTTAGGGCCCCTGAGCGTAGCGGGAACAGAAGAGACCCAGTACTTC. This gives the protein CASSLGPLSVAGTEETQYF.

The table lists this clone with a count of one. The V and J genes are TRBV28 and TRBJ2-4, with TRBD2 matching 14 bases. The V and J ends lost 5 bases and 7 bases, in that order; junction bases with no gene match: 19. This CDR3 is built from 20 residues. Germline V gene sequence: CDR1 MDHEN, CDR2 SYDVKM. The CDR3 sequence: CASSPPGLAGGGYALNIQYF. The CDR3 DNA follows: TGTGCCAGCAGTCCCCCAGGACTAGCGGGAGGAGGATATGCACTGAACATTCAGTACTTC.

This sequence joins TRBV11-2 and TRBJ1-4; D might be TRBD1 (6 bases). The ends were cut back, 5 bases at V and 5 bases at J, with 12 bases in the middle. Germline V gene sequence: CDR1 SGHAT, CDR2 FQNNGV. CDR3 length equals 14 residues. The CDR3 DNA sequence: TGTGCCAGCAGCCTGACAGGCCTAAATGAAAAACTGTTTTTT. Protein product: CASSLTGLNEKLFF. The complete variable domain, with remaining parts taken from reference TRBV11-2 and TRBJ1-4, reads EAGVAQSPRYKIIEKRQSVAFWCNPISGHATLYWYQQILGQGPKLLIQFQNNGVVDDSQLPKDRFSAERLKGVDSTLKIQPAKLEDSAVYLCASSLTGLNEKLFFGSGTQLSVL.

The chain links TRBV7-2 to TRBJ2-1; 7 bases are shared with TRBD1. Trimming removed 5 bases from V and 8 bases from J; junction bases left unmatched: 12. This CDR3 region has 15 residues. Germline V CDR1 and CDR2: SGHTA, FQGNSA. The CDR3 bases are TGTGCCAGCAGCACACGTATGACAGGGTTCGATGAGCAGTTCTTC. Translated, it gives CASSTRMTGFDEQFF.

The DNA for the CDR3 is TGTGCCAGCAGCCGGGTGGGGCGACGGGACTCAGATACGCAGTATTTT. Translation gives CASSRVGRRDSDTQYF. J is TRBJ2-3 and V is TRBV5-6, with a possible D match to TRBD2 (6 bases). CDR3 length equals 16 residues. The V end lost 4 bases, the J end lost 4 bases, and 19 bases lay between the germline ends. CDR1 SGHDT and CDR2 YYEEEE come from the germline V gene.

V and J are TRBV7-9 and TRBJ2-3; 7 nucleotides match TRBD2. J was trimmed by 2 bases and V by 6 bases; bases with no gene match: 11. CDR1 SEHNR and CDR2 FQNEAQ come from the germline V gene (reference sequence). The CDR3 has 16 residues. CDR3 region: CASSHYIAGLTDTQYF. The CDR3, as DNA: TGTGCCAGCAGTCACTATATAGCGGGTCTCACAGATACGCAGTATTTT.

This clone was counted a few times. J is TRBJ1-1 and V is TRBV29-1; D remains ambiguous. This CDR3 has 11 amino acids. Germline V gene data show CDR1 as SQVTM and CDR2 as ANQGSEA. Between the trimmed V and J ends, which lost 6 bases and 3 bases, there was a span of 8 bases. CDR3 region: CSVGSYTEAFF. The CDR3 nucleotides are TGCAGCGTGGGGTCCTACACTGAAGCTTTCTTT. Looking up the rest from reference TRBV29-1 and TRBJ1-1 gives the full variable domain: SAVISQKPSRDICQRGTSLTIQCQVDSQVTMMFWYRQQPGQSLTLIATANQGSEATYESGFVIDKFPISRPNLTFSTLTVSNMSPEDSSIYLCSVGSYTEAFFGQGTRLTVV.